This TCR beta chain was sequenced for a study of beta chain features in type 1 diabetes. The sequenced template was cDNA made from the entire isolated RNA. The table came from immunoSEQ multiplex PCR; TCRdb's copy has only in-frame clones and leaves some out. The table has under 450,000 clones, over 11% seen once. V dropped 3 bases and J dropped 5 bases, with 11 bases sitting between them. This CDR3 comprises 13 residues. Germline V CDR1 and CDR2: SGHVS, FQNEAQ. Based on CD45RO/CCR7/CD25/CD127/CD95/CD27, CD4+ regulatory, stem cell-like memory, naive and central memory cells were sorted. The sample holds a few counts of this clone.

This TCR came from a man aged 30 to 39 in good health. Sequencing input: naive CD4+ T cells from blood. The chain links TRBV7-8 to TRBJ2-7, with D hard to call. The CDR3 loop reads CASSFSPKDEQYV. The CDR3 DNA reads TGTGCCAGCAGCTTCTCCCCGAAGGACGAGCAGTACGTC.